Listed below are T cell receptor beta chains from one sample, sequenced in a study of blood T cell repertoires in COVID-19. Repertoires were generated with immunoSEQ multiplex PCR, while TCRdb's copy carries only in-frame clones and drops some. The sample yields 140,000 or so clones, around 87% seen once. Source material: peripheral blood. The source of these receptors is a middle-aged man who had recovered from COVID-19. Both conserved end residues are part of each CDR3. A D gene is named only where the DNA matches it firmly. Clone size appears in some rows only: once, few, many, or a class for an expanded clone.

TRBV4-2	TRBJ1-6	.	.	CASSQDVMNSPLHF	TGTGCCAGCAGCCAAGATGTAATGAATTCACCCCTCCACTTT
TRBV19	TRBJ1-1	.	.	CASSPPGDTEAFF	TGTGCCAGTAGTCCCCCGGGAGACACTGAAGCTTTCTTT
TRBV7-2	TRBJ2-7	.	.	CASSLNGGGYEQYF	TGTGCCAGCAGCTTAAACGGGGGAGGCTACGAGCAGTACTTC
TRBV6-6	TRBJ2-7	.	.	CASSPQGYEQYF	TGTGCCAGCAGTCCCCAGGGCTACGAGCAGTACTTC
TRBV18	TRBJ2-1	TRBD2	.	CASSPLVTSGGGNEQFF	TGTGCCAGCTCACCCCTGGTGACTAGCGGGGGGGGCAATGAGCAGTTCTTC
TRBV9	TRBJ2-2	TRBD1	.	CASSVPRDSPNTGELFF	TGTGCCAGCAGCGTACCGAGGGACAGCCCGAACACCGGGGAGCTGTTTTTT
TRBV3-1/TRBV3-2	TRBJ2-2	TRBD1	.	CASSPYRGANTGELFF	TGTGCCAGCAGCCCTTACAGGGGGGCGAACACCGGGGAGCTGTTTTTT
TRBV4-1	TRBJ1-2	.	.	CASSPRGSSGYTF	TGCGCCAGCAGCCCGCGGGGGAGCTCTGGCTACACCTTC
TRBV4-2	TRBJ2-7	TRBD1	.	CASSQRDSYEQYF	TGTGCCAGCAGCCAAAGGGACAGCTACGAGCAGTACTTC
TRBV6-2/TRBV6-3	TRBJ2-7	.	.	CASSYSSVVFSYEQYF	TGTGCCAGCAGTTACTCGAGTGTAGTGTTTTCCTACGAGCAGTACTTC
TRBV5-8	TRBJ2-7	.	.	CASSFGHGYEQYF	TGTGCCAGCAGCTTTGGGCATGGCTACGAGCAGTACTTC
TRBV7-2	TRBJ1-2	.	once	CASSTQGGIYGYTF	TGTGCCAGCAGCACACAAGGGGGTATATATGGCTACACCTTC
TRBV7-6	TRBJ2-1	.	.	CASSLEGGARSVSEQFF	TGTGCCAGCAGCTTAGAGGGCGGGGCCCGGTCGGTCAGTGAGCAGTTCTTC
TRBV27	TRBJ1-3	TRBD1	few	CASSLSGRGLGNTIYF	TGTGCCAGCAGTTTATCGGGCAGGGGGCTCGGAAACACCATATATTTT
TRBV7-9	TRBJ2-2	.	.	CASSLVLRQGRNTGELFF	TGTGCCAGCAGCTTAGTTTTAAGGCAGGGGCGGAACACCGGGGAGCTGTTTTTT
TRBV25-1	TRBJ1-4	.	.	CASSDLKTGGEKLFF	TGTGCCAGCAGCGACCTTAAAACAGGAGGGGAAAAACTGTTTTTT
TRBV5-8	TRBJ2-7	TRBD2	.	CASSPMETSVYEQYF	TGTGCCAGCAGCCCCATGGAGACTAGCGTCTACGAGCAGTACTTC
TRBV5-6	TRBJ2-1	TRBD1	.	CASSPGQGAVEQFF	TGTGCCAGCAGCCCCGGACAGGGGGCCGTTGAGCAGTTCTTC
TRBV11-2	TRBJ2-1	.	.	CASSLAGYRVPDNEQFF	TGTGCCAGCAGCTTAGCAGGGTATCGTGTCCCAGACAATGAGCAGTTCTTC
TRBV20-1	TRBJ2-7	TRBD1	.	CSASGTGGYEQYF	TGCAGTGCTAGTGGGACAGGGGGTTACGAGCAGTACTTC